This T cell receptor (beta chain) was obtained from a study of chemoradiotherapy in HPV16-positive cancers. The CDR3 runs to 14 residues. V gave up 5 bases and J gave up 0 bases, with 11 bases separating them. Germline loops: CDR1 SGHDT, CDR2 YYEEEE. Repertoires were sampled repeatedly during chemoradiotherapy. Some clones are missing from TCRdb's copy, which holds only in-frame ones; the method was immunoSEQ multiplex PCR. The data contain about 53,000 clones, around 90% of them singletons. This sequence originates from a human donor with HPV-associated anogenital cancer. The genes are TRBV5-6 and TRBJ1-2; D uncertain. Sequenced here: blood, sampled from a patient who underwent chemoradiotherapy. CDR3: CASSSAGANYGYTF. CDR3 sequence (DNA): TGTGCCAGCAGTTCCGCAGGAGCTAACTATGGCTACACCTTC.